Listed here are 17 T cell receptor beta chains from one sample, sequenced in a study of sequential checkpoint blockade in melanoma. Assay: immunoSEQ multiplex PCR; the TCRdb copy retains only in-frame clones and omits some. This sample has about 17,000 clones, with 72% found just once. This sample's treatment: randomized to nivolumab then ipilimumab (arm A) or the reverse (arm B). The sample in question was CD8+ T cells sorted from blood (inferred from file names), obtained from a patient given nivolumab and ipilimumab in sequence. Receptors were obtained from a human donor with melanoma.

This chain uses TRBV15 with TRBJ2-5; D possibly corresponds to TRBD1 (6 bases). V shed 5 bases and J shed 3 bases, with 16 bases lying between them. Germline CDR1 reads LNHNV; CDR2 reads YYDKDF (reference sequence). The CDR3 extends over 15 amino acids. CDR3 sequence (DNA): TGTGCCACCAGCCGACTGAGAGGACAGAAAGAGACCCAGTACTTC. This translates into CATSRLRGQKETQYF.

This chain connects TRBV7-2 to TRBJ2-7, with 7 positions matching TRBD2. With 5 bases clipped from V and 4 bases from J, the junction kept 14 bases outside the gene matches. The CDR3 totals 16 residues. The germline V gene encodes CDR1 SGHTA and CDR2 FQGNSA. The CDR3 loop reads CASSLLGEGRDYEQYF. CDR3 coding DNA: TGTGCCAGCAGCCTACTGGGGGAGGGAAGAGATTACGAGCAGTACTTC.

The J gene is TRBJ2-7, the V gene TRBV7-9; perhaps TRBD2 as D (6 bases). Trimming took 1 base from V and 5 from J, leaving 9 bases between them. This CDR3 region has 13 residues. CDR1 and CDR2 from the germline V gene are SEHNR and FQNEAQ (reference sequence). The CDR3 region is CASSLVGGNEQYF. DNA for the CDR3: TGTGCCAGCAGCTTAGTAGGAGGGAACGAGCAGTACTTC.

In this sample, this clone is medium-sized. The chain joins TRBV7-9 to TRBJ2-3; 7 bases are shared with TRBD2. There are 16 residues in the CDR3. The trim removed 7 bases at V and 4 bases at J, leaving 14 bases unmatched. CDR1 and CDR2 from the germline V gene are SEHNR and FQNEAQ (reference sequence). CDR3 nucleotides: TGTGCCAGCATTCACCGGTACGGCGGGAGCGCAGATACGCAGTATTTT. Its protein is CASIHRYGGSADTQYF.

The genes are TRBV11-2 and TRBJ1-1, with D possibly TRBD1 on 6 matching bases. The CDR3 totals 14 residues. V shed 0 bases and J shed 5 bases, with 10 bases lying between them. The germline gives CDR1 SGHAT, CDR2 FQNNGV. The CDR3 sequence: CASSLEGASTEAFF. In DNA form, the CDR3 reads TGTGCCAGCAGCTTAGAGGGGGCGAGTACTGAAGCTTTCTTT. Supplemented by reference TRBV11-2 and TRBJ1-1, the full variable domain reads EAGVAQSPRYKIIEKRQSVAFWCNPISGHATLYWYQQILGQGPKLLIQFQNNGVVDDSQLPKDRFSAERLKGVDSTLKIQPAKLEDSAVYLCASSLEGASTEAFFGQGTRLTVV.

The chain carries TRBV19 and TRBJ1-5; the match to TRBD1 covers 8 bases. The V and J ends lost 5 bases and 3 bases, in that order; junction bases with no gene match: 9. The CDR3 totals 16 residues. CDR1 LNHDA and CDR2 SQIVND come from the germline V gene (reference sequence). The CDR3 is CASSSPRTGLNQPQHF. The CDR3, as DNA: TGTGCCAGTAGTTCACCTAGGACAGGGCTCAATCAGCCCCAGCATTTT.

The chain carries TRBV2 and TRBJ2-1, with 13 nucleotides matching TRBD2. The junction had 13 bases not matched to a gene; V was cut back by 0 bases and J by 14 bases. The germline gives CDR1 SNHLY, CDR2 FYNNEI. The CDR3 contains 17 residues. In DNA form, the CDR3 reads TGTGCCAGCAGTGAAGCGCTTCAGGGACTAGCGGGGCCCGGCGAGTTCTTC. The encoded protein is CASSEALQGLAGPGEFF.

This clone was recorded once. The gene calls are TRBV7-9 and TRBJ2-2, with 7 bases identical to TRBD1. The CDR3 is 15 residues long. Looked up from germline, CDR1 is SEHNR and CDR2 is FQNEAQ (reference sequence). Losses at the gene ends were 5 bases for V and 4 bases for J; bases not matched to a gene: 7. CDR3 coding DNA: TGTGCCAGCAGCACTGACAGGGAAGTCACCGGGGAGCTGTTTTTT. This translates into CASSTDREVTGELFF. Supplemented by reference TRBV7-9 and TRBJ2-2, the full variable domain reads DTGVSQNPRHKITKRGQNVTFRCDPISEHNRLYWYRQTLGQGPEFLTYFQNEAQLEKSRLLSDRFSAERPKGSFSTLEIQRTEQGDSAMYLCASSTDREVTGELFFGEGSRLTVL.

This chain uses TRBV13 with TRBJ2-1, with a possible D match to TRBD2 (5 bases). V was trimmed by 3 bases and J by 0 bases, leaving 9 bases between them. Germline CDR1 and CDR2: PRHDT and FYEKMQ (reference sequence). The CDR3 has 15 amino acids. CDR3 nucleotide sequence: TGTGCCAGCAGCTTCCGGGAAAGCTCCTACAATGAGCAGTTCTTC. Translating gives CASSFRESSYNEQFF.

The chain has TRBV7-9 and TRBJ2-5, with TRBD1 identical over 9 bases. In germline, CDR1 is SEHNR, CDR2 FQNEAQ (reference sequence). Trimming took 5 bases from V and 12 from J; bases not matched to a gene: 13. The CDR3 contains 14 residues. In nucleotides, the CDR3 is TGTGCCAGCAGCATACCGGGACAGGGCCTGTTAAAGTACTTC. Its translation is CASSIPGQGLLKYF.

This clone was detected once. The V call is TRBV6-5, the J call TRBJ2-2; 7 bases match TRBD2. This CDR3 region has 14 residues. Germline trimming cut 8 bases from V and 3 bases from J; bases unmatched to any gene: 6. Germline CDR1 reads MNHEY; CDR2 reads SVGAGI. CDR3 sequence: CASRGVGDTGELFF. The DNA for the CDR3 is TGTGCCAGCCGGGGGGTGGGGGACACCGGGGAGCTGTTTTTT.

This rearrangement joins TRBV9 to TRBJ1-2, with D possibly being TRBD1 (6 bases). This CDR3 has 13 amino acids. Trimming shortened V by 0 bases and J by 6 bases, and 9 bases separated the two germline ends. The germline CDR1 and CDR2 sequences are SGDLS and YYNGEE. CDR3 sequence reads: CASSVEDRDGYTF. CDR3 DNA: TGTGCCAGCAGCGTAGAGGACAGAGATGGCTACACCTTC.

The V call is TRBV7-3, the J call TRBJ2-5; TRBD2 is a possible D gene (7 bases). This CDR3 has 14 residues. The germline CDR1 and CDR2 sequences are SGHTA and FQGTGA. V lost 1 base and J 5 bases, leaving 11 bases between the germline ends. CDR3 protein: CASSLIGGDETQYF. The CDR3 DNA reads TGTGCCAGCAGCTTAATAGGGGGGGATGAGACCCAGTACTTC.

The chain recombines TRBV28 with TRBJ2-1; 9 bases match TRBD2. This CDR3 comprises 16 residues. The J segment lost 7 bases and the V segment lost 5 bases, leaving 12 bases of the junction unmatched. The germline CDR1 and CDR2 sequences are MDHEN and SYDVKM. The CDR3 DNA sequence: TGTGCCAGCAGTCCGACCGGGACTAGCCTCAGTAATGAGCAGTTCTTC. It is translated as CASSPTGTSLSNEQFF.

The chain couples TRBV7-6 to TRBJ2-7; unclear D gene. With 0 bases removed from V and 6 bases from J, the gap between germline ends came to 3 bases. Germline lookup yields CDR1 SGHVS and CDR2 FNYEAQ. This CDR3 spans 11 amino acids. CDR3 loop: CASSLAGEQYF. In DNA form, the CDR3 reads TGTGCCAGCAGCTTAGCCGGCGAGCAGTACTTC.

The chain links TRBV4-2 to TRBJ2-1; 9 nucleotides line up with TRBD2. With 2 bases clipped from V and 5 bases from J, the junction kept 7 bases outside the gene matches. Germline lookup yields CDR1 LGHNA and CDR2 YNFKEQ. This CDR3 spans 16 amino acids. The CDR3 DNA reads as TGTGCCAGCAGCCAAATGAAGCTAGCGGGGAACAATGAGCAGTTCTTC. This encodes CASSQMKLAGNNEQFF.

The J gene is TRBJ1-5, the V gene TRBV5-5, with D unclear. Trimming removed 4 bases at V and 2 bases at J, with 16 bases between. This CDR3 contains 16 residues. CDR1 and CDR2 (germline): SGHKS, YYEKEE (reference sequence). The CDR3 spells CASSARLQNGNQPQHF. In DNA, the CDR3 is TGTGCCAGCAGCGCGAGACTACAAAACGGCAATCAGCCCCAGCATTTT.